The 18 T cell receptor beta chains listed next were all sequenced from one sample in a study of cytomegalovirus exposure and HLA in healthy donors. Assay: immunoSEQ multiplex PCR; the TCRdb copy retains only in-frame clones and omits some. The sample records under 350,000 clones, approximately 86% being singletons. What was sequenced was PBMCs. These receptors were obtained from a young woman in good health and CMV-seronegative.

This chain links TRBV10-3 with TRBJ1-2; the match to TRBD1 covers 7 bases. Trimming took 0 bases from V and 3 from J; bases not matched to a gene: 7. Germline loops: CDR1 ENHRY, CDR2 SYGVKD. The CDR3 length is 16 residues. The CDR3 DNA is TGTGCCATCAGTGAGTCGAGTCCCACAGGGGACTATGGCTACACCTTC. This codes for CAISESSPTGDYGYTF.

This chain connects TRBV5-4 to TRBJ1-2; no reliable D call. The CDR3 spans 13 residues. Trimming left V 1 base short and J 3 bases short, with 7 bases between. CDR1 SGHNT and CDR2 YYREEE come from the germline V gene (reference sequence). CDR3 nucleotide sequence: TGTGCCAGCAGCTTGAAAGCGGACTATGGCTACACCTTC. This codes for CASSLKADYGYTF.

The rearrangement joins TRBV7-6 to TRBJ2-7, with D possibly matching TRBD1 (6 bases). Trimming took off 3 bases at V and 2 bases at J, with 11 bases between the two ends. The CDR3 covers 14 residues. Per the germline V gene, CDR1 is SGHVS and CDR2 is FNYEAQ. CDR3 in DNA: TGTGCCAGCAGCTTGGAACAGGGAGCCTACGAGCAGTACTTC. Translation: CASSLEQGAYEQYF.

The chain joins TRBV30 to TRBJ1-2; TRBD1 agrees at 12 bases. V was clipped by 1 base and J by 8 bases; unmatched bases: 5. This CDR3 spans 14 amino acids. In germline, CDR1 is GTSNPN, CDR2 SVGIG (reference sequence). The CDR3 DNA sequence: TGTGCCTGGAGTGGGGGACAGGGGGCCTTGGGCTACACCTTC. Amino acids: CAWSGGQGALGYTF.

CDR3: CASSLDGEAHYGYTF. CDR3 in DNA: TGCGCCAGCAGCTTGGACGGGGAAGCGCATTATGGCTACACCTTC. The chain joins TRBV5-1 to TRBJ1-2; D gene ambiguous. There are 15 residues in the CDR3. Trimming shortened V by 0 bases and J by 5 bases, and 14 bases separated the two germline ends. Germline V gives CDR1 SGHRS, CDR2 YFSETQ.

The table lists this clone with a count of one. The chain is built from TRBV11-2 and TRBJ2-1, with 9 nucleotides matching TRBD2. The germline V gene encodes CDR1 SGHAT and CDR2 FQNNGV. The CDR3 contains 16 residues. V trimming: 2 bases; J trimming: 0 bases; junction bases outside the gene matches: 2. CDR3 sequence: CASSLRREGSYNEQFF. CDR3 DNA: TGTGCCAGCAGCTTACGGCGGGAGGGCTCCTACAATGAGCAGTTCTTC. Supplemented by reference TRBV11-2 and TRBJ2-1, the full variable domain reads EAGVAQSPRYKIIEKRQSVAFWCNPISGHATLYWYQQILGQGPKLLIQFQNNGVVDDSQLPKDRFSAERLKGVDSTLKIQPAKLEDSAVYLCASSLRREGSYNEQFFGPGTRLTVL.

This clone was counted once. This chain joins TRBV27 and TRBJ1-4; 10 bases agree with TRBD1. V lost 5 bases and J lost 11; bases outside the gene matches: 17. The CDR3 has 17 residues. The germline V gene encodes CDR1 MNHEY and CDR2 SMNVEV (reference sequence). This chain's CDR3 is CASSKYVNRDRGGKLFF. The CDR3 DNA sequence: TGTGCCAGCAGTAAATACGTAAACCGGGACAGGGGTGGGAAACTGTTTTTT.

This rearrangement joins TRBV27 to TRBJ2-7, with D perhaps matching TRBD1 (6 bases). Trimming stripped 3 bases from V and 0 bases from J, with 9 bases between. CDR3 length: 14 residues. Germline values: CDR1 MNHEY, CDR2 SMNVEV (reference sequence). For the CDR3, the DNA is TGTGCCAGCAGTTTCTCGGGACACTCCTACGAGCAGTACTTC. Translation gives CASSFSGHSYEQYF.

The CDR3 coding sequence is TGTGCCAGCAGTCACGACAGGGGGGTTTCCACAGATACGCAGTATTTT. The encoded protein is CASSHDRGVSTDTQYF. The chain carries TRBV2 and TRBJ2-3; 9 bases are a match to TRBD1. This CDR3 is 16 amino acids long. CDR1 is SNHLY and CDR2 is FYNNEI in the germline V gene. Losses at the gene ends were 5 bases for V and 2 bases for J; bases not matched to a gene: 8.

CDR3 sequence reads: CASSPHRETGNTIYF. DNA for the CDR3: TGTGCCAGCAGCCCACACAGGGAAACTGGAAACACCATATATTTT. This chain links TRBV28 with TRBJ1-3; TRBD1 might be the D (6 bases). Per the germline V gene, CDR1 is MDHEN and CDR2 is SYDVKM. The V gene lost 6 bases and the J gene lost 2 bases, with 14 bases spanning the gap. CDR3 size: 15 residues.

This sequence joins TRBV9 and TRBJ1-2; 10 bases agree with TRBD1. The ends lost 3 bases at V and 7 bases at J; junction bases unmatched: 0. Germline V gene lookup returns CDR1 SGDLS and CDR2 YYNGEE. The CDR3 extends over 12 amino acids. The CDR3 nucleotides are TGTGCCAGCAGCGGGGACAGGGGTGGCTACACCTTC. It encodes CASSGDRGGYTF.

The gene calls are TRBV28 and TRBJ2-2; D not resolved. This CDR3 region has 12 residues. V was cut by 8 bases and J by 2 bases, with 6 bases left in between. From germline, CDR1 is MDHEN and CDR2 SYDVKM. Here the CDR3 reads CASHYNTGELFF. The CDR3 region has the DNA TGTGCCAGCCACTACAACACCGGGGAGCTGTTTTTT. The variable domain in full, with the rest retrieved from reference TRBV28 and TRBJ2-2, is DVKVTQSSRYLVKRTGEKVFLECVQDMDHENMFWYRQDPGLGLRLIYFSYDVKMKEKGDIPEGYSVSREKKERFSLILESASTNQTSMYLCASHYNTGELFFGEGSRLTVL.

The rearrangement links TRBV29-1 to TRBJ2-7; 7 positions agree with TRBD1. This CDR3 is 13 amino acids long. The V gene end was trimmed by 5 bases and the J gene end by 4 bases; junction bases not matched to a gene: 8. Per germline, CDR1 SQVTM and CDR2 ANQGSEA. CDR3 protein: CSVFKGAGYEQYF. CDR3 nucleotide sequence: TGCAGCGTTTTTAAGGGGGCTGGATACGAGCAGTACTTC.

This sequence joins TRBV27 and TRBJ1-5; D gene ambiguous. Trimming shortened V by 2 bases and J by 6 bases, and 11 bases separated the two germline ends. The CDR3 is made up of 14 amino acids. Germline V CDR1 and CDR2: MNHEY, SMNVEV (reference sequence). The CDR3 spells CASSLGVGSQPQHF. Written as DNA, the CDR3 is TGTGCCAGCAGTTTAGGGGTGGGGAGTCAGCCCCAGCATTTT.

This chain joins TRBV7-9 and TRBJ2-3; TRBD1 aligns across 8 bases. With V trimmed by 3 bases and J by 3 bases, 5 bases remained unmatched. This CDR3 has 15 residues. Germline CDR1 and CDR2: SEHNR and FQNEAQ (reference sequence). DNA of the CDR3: TGTGCCAGCAGCTTTGGGGACAGGATAACAGATACGCAGTATTTT. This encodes CASSFGDRITDTQYF.

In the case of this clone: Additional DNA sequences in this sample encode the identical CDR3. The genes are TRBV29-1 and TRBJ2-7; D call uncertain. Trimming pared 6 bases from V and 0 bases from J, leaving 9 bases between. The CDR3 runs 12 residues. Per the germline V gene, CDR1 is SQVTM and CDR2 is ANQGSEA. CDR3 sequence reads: CSVAGSSYEQYF. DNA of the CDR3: TGCAGCGTCGCCGGGTCCTCCTACGAGCAGTACTTC.

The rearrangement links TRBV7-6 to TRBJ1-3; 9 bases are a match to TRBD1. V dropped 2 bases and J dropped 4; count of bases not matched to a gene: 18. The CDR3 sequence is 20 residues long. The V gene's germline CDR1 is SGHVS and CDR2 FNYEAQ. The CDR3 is CASSLRGTGFGYQSGNTIYF. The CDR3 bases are TGTGCCAGCAGCTTAAGGGGGACAGGGTTTGGGTACCAGTCCGGAAACACCATATATTTT. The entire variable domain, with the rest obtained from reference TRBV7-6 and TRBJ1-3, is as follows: GAGVSQSPRYKVTKRGQDVALRCDPISGHVSLYWYRQALGQGPEFLTYFNYEAQQDKSGLPNDRFSAERPEGSISTLTIQRTEQRDSAMYRCASSLRGTGFGYQSGNTIYFGEGSWLTVV.

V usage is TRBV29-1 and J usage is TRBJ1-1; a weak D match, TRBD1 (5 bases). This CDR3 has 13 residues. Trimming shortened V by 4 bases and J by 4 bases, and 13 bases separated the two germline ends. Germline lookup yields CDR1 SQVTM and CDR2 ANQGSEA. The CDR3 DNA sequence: TGCAGCGTTGGAATCCTCGGGGGCACTGAAGCTTTCTTT. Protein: CSVGILGGTEAFF. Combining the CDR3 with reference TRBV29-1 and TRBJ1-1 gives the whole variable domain SAVISQKPSRDICQRGTSLTIQCQVDSQVTMMFWYRQQPGQSLTLIATANQGSEATYESGFVIDKFPISRPNLTFSTLTVSNMSPEDSSIYLCSVGILGGTEAFFGQGTRLTVV.